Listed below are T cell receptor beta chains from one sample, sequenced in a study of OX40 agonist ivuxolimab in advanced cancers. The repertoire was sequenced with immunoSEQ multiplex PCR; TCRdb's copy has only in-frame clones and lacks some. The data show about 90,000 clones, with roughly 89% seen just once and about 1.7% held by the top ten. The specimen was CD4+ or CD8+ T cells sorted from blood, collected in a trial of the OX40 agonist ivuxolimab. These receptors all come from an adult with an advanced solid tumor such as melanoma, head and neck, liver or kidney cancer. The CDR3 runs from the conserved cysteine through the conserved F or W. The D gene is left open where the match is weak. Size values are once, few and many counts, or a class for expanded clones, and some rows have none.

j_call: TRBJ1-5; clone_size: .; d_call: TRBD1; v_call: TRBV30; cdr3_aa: CASSGAGGNQPQHF; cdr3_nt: TGTGCCTCCTCGGGGGCAGGGGGGAATCAGCCCCAGCATTTT
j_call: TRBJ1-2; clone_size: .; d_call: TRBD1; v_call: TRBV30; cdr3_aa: CAWSVGTGDNYGYTF; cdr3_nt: TGTGCCTGGAGTGTGGGGACAGGCGATAACTATGGCTACACCTTC
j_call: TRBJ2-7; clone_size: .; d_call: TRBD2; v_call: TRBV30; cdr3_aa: CAWSVGLAGIYEQYF; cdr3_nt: TGTGCCTGGAGTGTAGGACTAGCGGGAATCTACGAGCAGTACTTC
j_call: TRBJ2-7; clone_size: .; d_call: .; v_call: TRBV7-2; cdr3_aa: CASSLAWSSSYEQYF; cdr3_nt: TGTGCCAGCAGCTTAGCGTGGTCTAGCTCCTACGAGCAGTACTTC
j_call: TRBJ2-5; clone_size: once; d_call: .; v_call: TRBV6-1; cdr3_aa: CASSEVWGETQYF; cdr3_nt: TGTGCCAGCAGTGAAGTTTGGGGAGAGACCCAGTACTTC
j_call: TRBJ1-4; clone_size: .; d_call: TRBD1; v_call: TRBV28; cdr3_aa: CASSFAGTGNEKLFF; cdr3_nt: TGTGCCAGCAGTTTCGCCGGGACAGGAAATGAAAAACTGTTTTTT
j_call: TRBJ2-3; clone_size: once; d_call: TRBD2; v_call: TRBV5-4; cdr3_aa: CASSLAHRLAGPPATDTQYF; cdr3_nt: TGTGCCAGCAGCTTGGCCCATCGTCTAGCGGGGCCCCCCGCCACAGATACGCAGTATTTT
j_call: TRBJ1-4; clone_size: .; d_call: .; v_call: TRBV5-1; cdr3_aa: CASSLGRGEKLFF; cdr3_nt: TGCGCCAGCAGCTTGGGCCGGGGTGAAAAACTGTTTTTT
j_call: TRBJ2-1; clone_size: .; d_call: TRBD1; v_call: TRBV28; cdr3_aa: CAAGGQGGYNEQFF; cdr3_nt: TGTGCCGCCGGGGGACAGGGGGGCTACAATGAGCAGTTCTTC
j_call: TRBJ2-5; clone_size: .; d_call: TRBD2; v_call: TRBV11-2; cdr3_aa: CASSPGLAGRGETQYF; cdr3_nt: TGTGCCAGCAGCCCAGGACTAGCAGGGAGGGGAGAGACCCAGTACTTC
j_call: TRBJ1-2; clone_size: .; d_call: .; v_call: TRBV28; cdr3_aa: CASSGRGGPGVGYTF; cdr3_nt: TGTGCCAGCAGTGGTCGGGGGGGTCCCGGGGTTGGCTACACCTTC
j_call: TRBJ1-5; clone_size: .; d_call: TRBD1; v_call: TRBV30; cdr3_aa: CAWSGQGRGNQPQHF; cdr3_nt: TGTGCCTGGAGCGGACAGGGACGGGGCAATCAGCCCCAGCATTTT
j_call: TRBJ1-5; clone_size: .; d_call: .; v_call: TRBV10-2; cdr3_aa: CASSESVGMAGNQPQHF; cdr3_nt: TGCGCCAGCAGTGAGTCCGTCGGAATGGCTGGCAATCAGCCCCAGCATTTT
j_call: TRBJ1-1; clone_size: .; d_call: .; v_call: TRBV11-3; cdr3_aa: CASSSNSEAFF; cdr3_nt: TGTGCCAGCAGTTCAAACTCTGAAGCTTTCTTT
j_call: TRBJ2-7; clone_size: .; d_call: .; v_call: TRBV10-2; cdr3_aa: CASSDRGFSSSYEQYF; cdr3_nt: TGCGCCAGCAGTGACCGGGGATTTTCGAGCTCCTACGAGCAGTACTTC
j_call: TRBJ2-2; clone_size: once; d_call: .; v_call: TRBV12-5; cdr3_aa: CASGSPDRTGELFF; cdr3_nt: TGTGCTAGTGGTTCCCCTGACAGAACCGGGGAGCTGTTTTTT
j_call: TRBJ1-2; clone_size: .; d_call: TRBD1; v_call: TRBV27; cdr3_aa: CASSSQGAYGYTF; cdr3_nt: TGTGCCAGCAGTTCCCAGGGGGCCTATGGCTACACCTTC
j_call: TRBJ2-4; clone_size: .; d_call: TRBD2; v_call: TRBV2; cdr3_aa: CASAREIPSNIQYF; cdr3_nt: TGTGCCAGCGCGCGGGAGATTCCTTCGAACATTCAGTACTTC
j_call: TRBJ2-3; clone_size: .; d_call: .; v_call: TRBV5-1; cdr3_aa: CASSPPRTDTQYF; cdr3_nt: TGCGCCAGCAGCCCCCCGAGGACGGATACGCAGTATTTT
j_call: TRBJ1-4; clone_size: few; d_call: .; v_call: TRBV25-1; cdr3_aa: CASSSPREPNEKLFF; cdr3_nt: TGTGCCAGCAGTAGCCCTCGGGAACCTAATGAAAAACTGTTTTTT
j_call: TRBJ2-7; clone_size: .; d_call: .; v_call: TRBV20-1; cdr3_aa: CSAGDSYEQYF; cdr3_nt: TGCAGTGCTGGGGATTCCTACGAGCAGTACTTC
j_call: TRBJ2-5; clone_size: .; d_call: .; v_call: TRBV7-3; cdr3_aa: CASSLEPGTQTQYF; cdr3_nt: TGTGCCAGCAGCCTAGAACCGGGGACCCAGACCCAGTACTTC
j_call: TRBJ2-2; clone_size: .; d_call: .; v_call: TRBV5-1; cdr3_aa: CASSSQGNTGELFF; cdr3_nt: TGCGCCAGCAGCTCACAGGGGAACACCGGGGAGCTGTTTTTT
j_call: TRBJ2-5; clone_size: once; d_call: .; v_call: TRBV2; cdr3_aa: CAGRLLRETQYF; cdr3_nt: TGTGCCGGAAGACTACTCCGAGAGACCCAGTACTTC
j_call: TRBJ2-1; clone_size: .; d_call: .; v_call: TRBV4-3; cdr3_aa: CASSQVTGRGNEQFF; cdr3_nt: TGCGCCAGCAGCCAAGTTACGGGGCGGGGCAATGAGCAGTTCTTC
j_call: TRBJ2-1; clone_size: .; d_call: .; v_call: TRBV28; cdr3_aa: CASTDRNEQFF; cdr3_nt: TGTGCCAGCACCGATCGGAATGAGCAGTTCTTC
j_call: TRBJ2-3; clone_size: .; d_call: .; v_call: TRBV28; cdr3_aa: CASSTATVLVTQYF; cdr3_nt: TGTGCCAGCAGTACGGCCACGGTGCTGGTTACGCAGTATTTT
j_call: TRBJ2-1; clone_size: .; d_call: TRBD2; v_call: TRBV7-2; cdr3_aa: CASSPGEGAYNEQFF; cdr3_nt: TGTGCCAGCAGCCCGGGGGAGGGCGCCTACAATGAGCAGTTCTTC
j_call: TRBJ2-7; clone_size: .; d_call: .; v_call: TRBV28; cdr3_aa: CASGPTMGYEQYF; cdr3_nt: TGTGCCAGCGGGCCCACCATGGGGTACGAGCAGTACTTC
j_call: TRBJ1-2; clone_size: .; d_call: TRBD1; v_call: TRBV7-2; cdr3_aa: CASSLMSGGIYGYTF; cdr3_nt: TGTGCCAGCAGCTTAATGTCAGGGGGGATCTATGGCTACACCTTC
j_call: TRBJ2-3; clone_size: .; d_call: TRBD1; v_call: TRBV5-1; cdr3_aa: CASSRLGGATDTQYF; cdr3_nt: TGCGCCAGCAGTCGTCTAGGGGGCGCGACAGATACGCAGTATTTT
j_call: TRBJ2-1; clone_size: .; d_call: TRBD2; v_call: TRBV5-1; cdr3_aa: CASSPVGVSGRNEQFF; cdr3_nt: TGCGCCAGCAGCCCGGTGGGAGTTAGCGGGAGGAATGAGCAGTTCTTC
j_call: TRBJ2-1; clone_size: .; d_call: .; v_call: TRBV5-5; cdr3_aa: CASSFAARNEQFF; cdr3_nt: TGTGCCAGCAGCTTCGCAGCCCGGAATGAGCAGTTCTTC
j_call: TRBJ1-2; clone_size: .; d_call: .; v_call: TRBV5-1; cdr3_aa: CASSSTGDPNYGYTF; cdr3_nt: TGCGCCAGCAGCTCCACAGGAGACCCTAACTATGGCTACACCTTC
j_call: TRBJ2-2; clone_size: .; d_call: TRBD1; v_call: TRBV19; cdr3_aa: CASRGTGDTGELFF; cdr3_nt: TGTGCCAGTAGGGGGACAGGAGACACCGGGGAGCTGTTTTTT
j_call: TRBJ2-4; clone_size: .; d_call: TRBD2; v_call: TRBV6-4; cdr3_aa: CASRPTKGLAGPTTEDIQYF; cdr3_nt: TGTGCCAGCAGGCCCACTAAGGGACTAGCGGGACCTACGACGGAGGACATTCAGTACTTC
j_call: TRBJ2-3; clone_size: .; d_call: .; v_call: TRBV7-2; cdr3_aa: CASSPPTPTDTQYF; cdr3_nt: TGTGCCAGCAGCCCACCGACCCCCACAGATACGCAGTATTTT
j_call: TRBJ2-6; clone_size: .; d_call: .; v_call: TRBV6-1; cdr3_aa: CASSNRAGANVLTF; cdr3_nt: TGTGCCAGCAGCAACAGGGCGGGGGCCAACGTCCTGACTTTC
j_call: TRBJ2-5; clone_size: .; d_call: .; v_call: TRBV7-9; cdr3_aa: CASSSRNGETQYF; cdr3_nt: TGTGCCAGCAGCTCTCGAAATGGAGAGACCCAGTACTTC
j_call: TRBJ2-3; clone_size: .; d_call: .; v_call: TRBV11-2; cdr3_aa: CASSLTDTQYF; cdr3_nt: TGTGCCAGCAGCTTGACAGATACGCAGTATTTT
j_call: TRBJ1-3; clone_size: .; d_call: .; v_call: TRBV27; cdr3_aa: CASSLDGSKRGTIYF; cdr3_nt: TGTGCCAGCAGTCTGGACGGATCAAAACGGGGCACCATATATTTT
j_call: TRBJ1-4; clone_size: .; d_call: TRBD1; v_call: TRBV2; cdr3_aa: CASDRDRETNEKLFF; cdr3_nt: TGTGCCAGTGACAGGGATCGAGAAACTAATGAAAAACTGTTTTTT
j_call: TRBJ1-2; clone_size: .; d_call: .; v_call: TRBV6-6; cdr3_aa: CASSLQSLYGYTF; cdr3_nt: TGTGCCAGCAGTCTACAGAGCCTCTATGGCTACACCTTC
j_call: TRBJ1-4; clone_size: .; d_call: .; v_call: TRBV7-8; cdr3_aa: CASSLGASEKLFF; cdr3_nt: TGTGCCAGCAGCTTAGGGGCTTCTGAAAAACTGTTTTTT
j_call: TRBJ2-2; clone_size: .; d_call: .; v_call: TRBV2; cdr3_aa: CASSGAGANTGELFF; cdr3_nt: TGTGCCAGCAGTGGAGCGGGCGCGAACACCGGGGAGCTGTTTTTT